This T cell receptor (beta chain) was recovered during a study of response to subunit inactivated influenza vaccine (dated by TCRdb to the late 2010s). The study in broad terms: Deep quantitative profiling of the T cell receptor repertoire was used in the study to follow responses to a trivalent subunit inactivated influenza vaccine.

Of note for this clonotype: Its antigen target is currently unknown. No per-base quality is available; no much larger clone lies one base away.

Beyond this particular receptor, the publication reports: It was suggested by the authors that each seasonal influenza vaccination may recruit only a limited number of new T cells.

CDR1 and CDR2 (SEHNR, FQNEAQ) derive from the germline V gene (reference sequence). The junction carries 14 bases between V and J, which are trimmed by 4 bases and 4 bases respectively. Inclusive of the bounding cysteine and phenylalanine, the CDR3 is 15 residues long. The only DNA kept is the CDR3, 45 bases in frame from the first base. Library generation was performed with RT-PCR. Instrument used: Illumina HiSeq 2500. Clones were called with MiXCR by TCRdb after fastp trimmed the public reads at Q25, and only in-frame beta chains were retained. Rows matching on CDR3 protein sequence are summarized as one entry with the most common DNA and genes. For this sample there are about 800,000 distinct CDR3 sequences; over 20% appear just once. About a tenth of the sample lies in the top ten.

The sequencing used PBMCs from blood, collected around 5 days after vaccination. The V and J genes are TRBV7-9 and TRBJ2-1; the D region is possibly TRBD1 or TRBD2, each matching across 5 bases. The receptor was derived from a man between 50 and 59 years old who received an inactivated influenza vaccine. Donor details come from another sample of the same person, matched by shared clones. At the DNA level, the sequence is TGTGCCAGCAGCTCGGGACGGAACAGTTACAATGAGCAGTTCTTC. This encodes CASSSGRNSYNEQFF.